The subject of this entry is one T cell receptor (beta chain). Antigen specificity is unknown. Gene names and germline match the mouse. Read coverage stops 3 residues before the CDR3 terminus; the germline J gene supplies the remainder. The entry originates in a study of CD8+ T cells in alopecia areata. Study-wide background: Female C3H/HeJ mice aged roughly 7-11 weeks were given skin from C3H/HeJ graft donors, roughly 6-13 months old, that had spontaneous alopecia. Points from the study as a whole: Compared with mice, patients displayed less clear TCR sharing, possibly for HLA-related reasons. Sequence data from scalp samples additionally include resident alphabeta T cells of normal skin.

Researchers sorted pooled cutaneous lymph node cells on the basis of CD4, CD8alpha, NKG2D, NKG2ACE and other markers. Looked up from germline, CDR1 is GKSSPN and CDR2 is SITVG. V shed 3 bases and J shed 3 bases, with 9 bases lying between them. The CDR3 length is 14 residues. Investigators isolated RNA and reverse transcribed it into cDNA to act as the sequencing template. Assay: immunoSEQ multiplex PCR; the TCRdb copy retains only in-frame clones and omits some. Recorded here are 250,000 or so clones, none singletons. Material: CD4+ T cells sorted from a lymph node. The source of this sequence is a C3H/HeJ mouse with alopecia areata. The mouse strain carries the MHC haplotype H2-k. The chain is built from TRBV31 and TRBJ1-6, with D possibly matching TRBD1 (5 bases). TRBJ1-6 is filed as an ORF, its function uncertain. The CDR3 bases that were read are TGTGCCTGGAGCCGGACAAACTATAATTCGCCC. Protein sequence: CAWSRTNYNSP. The complete CDR3 reads CAWSRTNYNSPLYF.